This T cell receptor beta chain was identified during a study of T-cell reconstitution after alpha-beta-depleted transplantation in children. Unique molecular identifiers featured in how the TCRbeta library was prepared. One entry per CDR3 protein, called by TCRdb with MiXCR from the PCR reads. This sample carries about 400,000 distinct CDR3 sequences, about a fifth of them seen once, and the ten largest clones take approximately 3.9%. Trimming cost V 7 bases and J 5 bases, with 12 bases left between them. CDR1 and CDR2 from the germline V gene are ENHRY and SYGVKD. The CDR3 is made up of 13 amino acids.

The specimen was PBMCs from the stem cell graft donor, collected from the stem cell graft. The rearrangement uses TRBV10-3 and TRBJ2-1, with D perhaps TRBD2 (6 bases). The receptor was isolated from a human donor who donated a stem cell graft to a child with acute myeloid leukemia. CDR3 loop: CAIMASENNEQFF. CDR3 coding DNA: TGTGCCATCATGGCTAGCGAAAACAATGAGCAGTTCTTC.